This TCR beta chain was observed in a study of T cell responses to AZD1222 COVID-19 vaccine. Study results and limitations: Baseline serostatus was positive in only a handful of AZD1222 recipients. Nearly half of unique spike-specific TCRs reportedly avoided B.1.351 and B.1.1.7 mutated regions. Donors were chiefly white British, with a greater number of females, and clonal diversity was perhaps underestimated. The study sampled repertoires only after the peak T cell response.

Comment on this clone: The target antigen is unknown.

Only in-frame clones appear in the TCRdb table, and some are missing; sequencing was by immunoSEQ multiplex PCR. The sample holds roughly 110,000 clones, about 92% seen once. The ends were cut back, 6 bases at V and 2 bases at J, with 14 bases in the middle. This CDR3 is 15 amino acids long. Germline CDR1 is LNHDA and CDR2 is SQIVND (reference sequence). The chain carries TRBV19 and TRBJ2-1, with a possible D match to TRBD1 (6 bases). This receptor was obtained from an adult who received the AZD1222 COVID-19 vaccine. This specimen was peripheral blood, taken 28 days after the second AZD1222 dose. The CDR3 reads CASSLTGRPYNEQFF. In DNA form, the CDR3 reads TGTGCCAGTAGCCTTACAGGGAGACCCTACAATGAGCAGTTCTTC.